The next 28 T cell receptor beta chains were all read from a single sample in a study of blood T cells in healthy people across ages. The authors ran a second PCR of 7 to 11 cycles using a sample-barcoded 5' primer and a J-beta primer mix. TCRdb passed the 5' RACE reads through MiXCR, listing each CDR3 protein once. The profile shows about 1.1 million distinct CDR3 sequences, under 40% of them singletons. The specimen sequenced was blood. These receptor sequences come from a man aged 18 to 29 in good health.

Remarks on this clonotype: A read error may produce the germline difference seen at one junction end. CDR3 sequence: CTISGTGGQETQYF. CDR3 nucleotide sequence: TGTACCATCAGTGGGACGGGGGGGCAAGAGACCCAGTACTTC. The V call is TRBV10-3, the J call TRBJ2-5, with 8 bases matching TRBD2. The CDR3 sequence is 14 residues long. CDR1 and CDR2 from the germline V gene are ENHRY and SYGVKD.

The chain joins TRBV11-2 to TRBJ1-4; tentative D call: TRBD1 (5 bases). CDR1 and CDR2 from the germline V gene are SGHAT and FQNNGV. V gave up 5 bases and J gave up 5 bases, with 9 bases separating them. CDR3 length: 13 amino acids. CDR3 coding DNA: TGTGCCAGCAGCCTGGACAACAATGAAAAACTGTTTTTT. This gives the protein CASSLDNNEKLFF. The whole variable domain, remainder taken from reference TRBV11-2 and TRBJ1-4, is EAGVAQSPRYKIIEKRQSVAFWCNPISGHATLYWYQQILGQGPKLLIQFQNNGVVDDSQLPKDRFSAERLKGVDSTLKIQPAKLEDSAVYLCASSLDNNEKLFFGSGTQLSVL.

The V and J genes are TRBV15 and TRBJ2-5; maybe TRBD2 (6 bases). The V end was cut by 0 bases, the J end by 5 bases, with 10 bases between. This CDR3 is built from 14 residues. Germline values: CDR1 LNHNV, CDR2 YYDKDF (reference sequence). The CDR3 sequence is CATSRDRGRETQYF. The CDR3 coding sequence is TGTGCCACCAGCAGAGATCGTGGGAGGGAGACCCAGTACTTC.

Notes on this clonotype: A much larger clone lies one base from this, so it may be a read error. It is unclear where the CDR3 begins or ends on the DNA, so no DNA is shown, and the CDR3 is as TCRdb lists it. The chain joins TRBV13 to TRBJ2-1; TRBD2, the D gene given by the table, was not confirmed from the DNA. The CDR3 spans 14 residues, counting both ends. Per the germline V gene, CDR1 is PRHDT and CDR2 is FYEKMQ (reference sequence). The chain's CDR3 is CASILGLARSEQFF.

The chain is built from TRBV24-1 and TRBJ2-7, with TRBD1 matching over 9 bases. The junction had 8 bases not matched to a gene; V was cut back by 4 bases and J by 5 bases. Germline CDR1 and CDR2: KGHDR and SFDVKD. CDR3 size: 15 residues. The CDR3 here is CATSDRDRALHEQYF. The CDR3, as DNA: TGTGCCACCAGTGACCGGGACAGGGCTCTCCACGAGCAGTACTTC.

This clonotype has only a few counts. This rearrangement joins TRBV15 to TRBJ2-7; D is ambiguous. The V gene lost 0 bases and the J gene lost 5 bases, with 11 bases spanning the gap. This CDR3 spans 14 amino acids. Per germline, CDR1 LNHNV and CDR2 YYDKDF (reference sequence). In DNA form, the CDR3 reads TGTGCCACCAGCAGAGACTGGCAGTTCAACGAGCAGTACTTC. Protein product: CATSRDWQFNEQYF. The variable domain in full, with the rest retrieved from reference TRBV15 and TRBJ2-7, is DAMVIQNPRYQVTQFGKPVTLSCSQTLNHNVMYWYQQKSSQAPKLLFHYYDKDFNNEADTPDNFQSRRPNTSFCFLDIRSPGLGDTAMYLCATSRDWQFNEQYFGPGTRLTVT.

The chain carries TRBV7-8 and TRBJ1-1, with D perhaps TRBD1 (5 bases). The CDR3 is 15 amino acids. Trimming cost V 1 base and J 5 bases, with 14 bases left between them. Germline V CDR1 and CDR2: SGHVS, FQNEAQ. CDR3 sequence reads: CASSLDSQGRTEAFF. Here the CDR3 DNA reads TGTGCCAGCAGCTTAGACTCCCAGGGTCGAACTGAAGCTTTCTTT.

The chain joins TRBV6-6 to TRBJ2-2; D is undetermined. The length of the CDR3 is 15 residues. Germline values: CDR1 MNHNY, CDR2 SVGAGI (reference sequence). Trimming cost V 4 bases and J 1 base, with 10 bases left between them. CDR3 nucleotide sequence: TGTGCCAGCAGTTTCGAAGGACGGAACACCGGGGAGCTGTTTTTT. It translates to CASSFEGRNTGELFF.

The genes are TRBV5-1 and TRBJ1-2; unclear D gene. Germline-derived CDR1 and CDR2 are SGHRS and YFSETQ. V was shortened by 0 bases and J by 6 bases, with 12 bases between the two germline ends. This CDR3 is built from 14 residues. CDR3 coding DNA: TGCGCCAGCAGCTTGGCCTCGCAGGATAATGGCTACACCTTC. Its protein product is CASSLASQDNGYTF.

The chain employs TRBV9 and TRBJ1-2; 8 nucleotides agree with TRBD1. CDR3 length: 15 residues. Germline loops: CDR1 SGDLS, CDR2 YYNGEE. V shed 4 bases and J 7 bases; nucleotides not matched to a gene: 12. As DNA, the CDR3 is TGTGCCAGCAGCATACAGGGGGACGCCTCGTTTGGCTACACCTTC. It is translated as CASSIQGDASFGYTF.

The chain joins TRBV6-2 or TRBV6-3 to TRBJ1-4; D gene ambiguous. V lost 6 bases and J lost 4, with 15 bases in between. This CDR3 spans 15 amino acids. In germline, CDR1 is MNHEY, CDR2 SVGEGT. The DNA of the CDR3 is TGTGCCAGCAGCCCCCCCGGCAGACTTAATGAAAAACTGTTTTTT. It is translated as CASSPPGRLNEKLFF.

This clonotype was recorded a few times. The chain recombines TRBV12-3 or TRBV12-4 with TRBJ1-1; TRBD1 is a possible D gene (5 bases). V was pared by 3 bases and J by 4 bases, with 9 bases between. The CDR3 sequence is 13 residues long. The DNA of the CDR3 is TGTGCCAGCAGTTTTTTCGGGGGCACTGAAGCTTTCTTT. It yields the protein CASSFFGGTEAFF.

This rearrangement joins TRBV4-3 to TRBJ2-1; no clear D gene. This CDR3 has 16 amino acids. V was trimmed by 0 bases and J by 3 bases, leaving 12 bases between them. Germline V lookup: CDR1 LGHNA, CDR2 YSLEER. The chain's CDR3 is CASSQDRARIYNEQFF. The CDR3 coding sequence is TGCGCCAGCAGCCAAGATCGGGCTAGAATCTACAATGAGCAGTTCTTC.

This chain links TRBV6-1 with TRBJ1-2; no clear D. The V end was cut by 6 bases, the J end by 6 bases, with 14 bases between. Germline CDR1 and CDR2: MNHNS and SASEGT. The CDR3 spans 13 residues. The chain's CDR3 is CASRRDQQNGYTF. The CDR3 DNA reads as TGTGCCAGCAGGCGTGACCAGCAGAATGGCTACACCTTC.

The CDR3 DNA is TGTGCCAGCAGCTTAGCCGGGACGGTGAACACCGGGGAGCTGTTTTTT. Translated, it gives CASSLAGTVNTGELFF. This chain joins TRBV7-2 and TRBJ2-2; D tentatively reads TRBD1 or TRBD2 (5 bases each). The CDR3 consists of 16 residues. V gave up 0 bases and J gave up 1 base, with 9 bases separating them. Germline V gene sequence: CDR1 SGHTA, CDR2 FQGNSA.

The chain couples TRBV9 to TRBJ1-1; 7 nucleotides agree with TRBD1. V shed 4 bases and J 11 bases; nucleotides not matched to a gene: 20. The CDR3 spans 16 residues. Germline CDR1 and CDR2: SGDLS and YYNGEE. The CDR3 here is CASSPQGTDDSQGAFF. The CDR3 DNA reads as TGTGCCAGCAGCCCACAGGGGACAGACGATAGCCAAGGGGCTTTCTTT.

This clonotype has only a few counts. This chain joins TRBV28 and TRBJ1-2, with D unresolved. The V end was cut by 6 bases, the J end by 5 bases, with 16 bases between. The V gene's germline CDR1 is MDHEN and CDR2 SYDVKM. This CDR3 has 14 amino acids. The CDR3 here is CASSPRSALYGYTF. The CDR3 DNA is TGTGCCAGCAGCCCCCGGAGCGCGCTTTATGGCTACACCTTC.

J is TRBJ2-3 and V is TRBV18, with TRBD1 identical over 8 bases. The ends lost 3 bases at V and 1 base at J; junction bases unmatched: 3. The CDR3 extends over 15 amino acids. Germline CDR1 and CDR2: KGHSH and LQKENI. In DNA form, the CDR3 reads TGTGCCAGCTCACCCAGGGGGCTCCGCACAGATACGCAGTATTTT. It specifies CASSPRGLRTDTQYF.

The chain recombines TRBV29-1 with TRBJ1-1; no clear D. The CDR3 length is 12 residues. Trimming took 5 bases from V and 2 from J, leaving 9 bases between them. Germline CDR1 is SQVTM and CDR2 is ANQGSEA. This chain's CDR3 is CSVRAGNTEAFF. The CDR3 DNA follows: TGCAGCGTTCGGGCTGGAAACACTGAAGCTTTCTTT.

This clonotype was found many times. CDR3 DNA sequence: TGCGCCAGCAGCTTGGAGGTCAGGTCCTACGAGCAGTACTTC. It yields the protein CASSLEVRSYEQYF. The chain couples TRBV5-1 to TRBJ2-7; D ambiguous. V was shortened by 0 bases and J by 1 base, with 8 bases between the two germline ends. This CDR3 spans 14 amino acids. Germline V lookup: CDR1 SGHRS, CDR2 YFSETQ.

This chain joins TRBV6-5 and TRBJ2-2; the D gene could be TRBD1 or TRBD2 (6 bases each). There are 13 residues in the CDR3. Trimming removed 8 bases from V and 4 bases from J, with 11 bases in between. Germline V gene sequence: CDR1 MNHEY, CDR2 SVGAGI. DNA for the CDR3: TGTGCCAGCGGCGGAGGGGGCACCGGGGAGCTGTTTTTT. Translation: CASGGGGTGELFF.

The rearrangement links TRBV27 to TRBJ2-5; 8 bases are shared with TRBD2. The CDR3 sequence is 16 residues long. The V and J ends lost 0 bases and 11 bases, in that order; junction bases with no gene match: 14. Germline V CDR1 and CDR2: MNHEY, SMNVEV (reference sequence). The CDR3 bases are TGTGCCAGCAGTTTATCGTCCGCCCTAGCGGGCAATGAGCAGTACTTC. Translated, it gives CASSLSSALAGNEQYF.

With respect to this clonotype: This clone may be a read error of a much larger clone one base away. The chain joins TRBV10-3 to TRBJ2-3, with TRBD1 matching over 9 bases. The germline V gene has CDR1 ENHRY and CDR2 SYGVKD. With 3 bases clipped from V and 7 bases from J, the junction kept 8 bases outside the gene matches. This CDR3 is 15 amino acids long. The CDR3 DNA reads TGTGCCATCAGTGAAGTGGACAGGGGAGTCAATACGCAGTATTTT. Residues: CAISEVDRGVNTQYF.

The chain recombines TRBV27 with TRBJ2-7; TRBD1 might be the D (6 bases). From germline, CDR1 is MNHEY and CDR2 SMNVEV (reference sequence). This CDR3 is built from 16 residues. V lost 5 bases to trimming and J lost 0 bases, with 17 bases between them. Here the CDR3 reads CASSPPRQGFSYEQYF. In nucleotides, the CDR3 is TGTGCCAGCAGTCCGCCCCGGCAGGGGTTCTCCTACGAGCAGTACTTC.

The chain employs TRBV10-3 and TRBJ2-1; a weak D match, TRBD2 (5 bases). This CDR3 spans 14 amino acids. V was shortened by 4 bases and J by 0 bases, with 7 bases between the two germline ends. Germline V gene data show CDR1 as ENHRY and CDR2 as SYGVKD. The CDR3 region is CAISGAGSYNEQFF. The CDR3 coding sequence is TGTGCCATCAGTGGTGCGGGCTCCTACAATGAGCAGTTCTTC.

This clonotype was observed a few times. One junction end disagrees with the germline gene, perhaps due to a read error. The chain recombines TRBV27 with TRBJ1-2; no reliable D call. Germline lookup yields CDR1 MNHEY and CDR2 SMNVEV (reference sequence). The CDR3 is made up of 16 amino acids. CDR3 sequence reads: CASTLNRRAGNYGYTF. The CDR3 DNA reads TGTGCCAGCACTTTAAACCGACGGGCGGGGAACTATGGCTACACCTTC.

CDR3 DNA: TGTGCCAACGAATACAGGGACGCGAACACCGGGGAGCTGTTTTTT. As protein: CANEYRDANTGELFF. The chain joins TRBV7-9 to TRBJ2-2, with a tentative D call TRBD1 (6 bases). V was cut by 10 bases and J by 0 bases, with 15 bases left in between. Germline V gene lookup returns CDR1 SEHNR and CDR2 FQNEAQ (reference sequence). The CDR3 spans 15 residues. Together with reference TRBV7-9 and TRBJ2-2, the CDR3 gives the full variable domain: DTGVSQNPRHKITKRGQNVTFRCDPISEHNRLYWYRQTLGQGPEFLTYFQNEAQLEKSRLLSDRFSAERPKGSFSTLEIQRTEQGDSAMYLCANEYRDANTGELFFGEGSRLTVL.

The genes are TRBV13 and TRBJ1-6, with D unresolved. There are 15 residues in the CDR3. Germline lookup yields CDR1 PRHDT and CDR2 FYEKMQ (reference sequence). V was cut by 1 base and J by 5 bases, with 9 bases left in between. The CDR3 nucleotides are TGTGCCAGCAGCTTAGTCCGGATCCATAATTCACCCCTCCACTTT. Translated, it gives CASSLVRIHNSPLHF.